This T cell receptor beta chain was captured in a study of blood T cells in healthy people across ages. The CDR3 totals 15 residues. The V gene lost 6 bases and the J gene lost 2 bases, with 17 bases spanning the gap. Germline V gene data show CDR1 as SNHLY and CDR2 as FYNNEI. This clonotype occurred once. A sample-barcoded 5' primer and a J-beta primer mix were used in a second PCR of roughly 7 to 11 cycles. Each cDNA molecule, via a template-switch adaptor with 12 random nucleotides, was tagged. A single record per CDR3 protein comes from TCRdb applying MiXCR to the 5' RACE reads. The repertoire holds about 1.8 million distinct CDR3 sequences, roughly 49% seen once, with around 2.1% in the top ten.

This chain joins TRBV2 and TRBJ2-7, with D possibly being TRBD1 (6 bases). The sequence was obtained from a woman aged 40 to 49 in good health. Source material: blood. CDR3 bases: TGTGCCAGCAGCAAACCTGCGACAGGAACCTACGAGCAGTACTTC. Residues: CASSKPATGTYEQYF.